This paragraph reports one T cell receptor beta chain. PCR employed 60 Vbeta and 13 Jbeta primers. The data were produced by immunoSEQ multiplex PCR, yet TCRdb's version contains in-frame clones alone and is incomplete. The sample lists about 270,000 clones; around 65% were seen once. This sample stems from a study of cytomegalovirus exposure and HLA in healthy donors. Whole-study context: Roughly 80 million unique TCRs from HLA-typed donors made up an early data release.

The junction had 6 bases not matched to a gene; V was cut back by 0 bases and J by 8 bases. The V gene's germline CDR1 is SGHNT and CDR2 YENEEA. There are 15 residues in the CDR3. V gene TRBV11-3 combines with J gene TRBJ2-1; TRBD2 aligns across 8 bases. Sequencing was performed on PBMCs. The sequence was collected from a female donor in good health and CMV-seronegative. The CDR3 DNA follows: TGTGCCAGCAGCTTAGATCCGGGAGGGCCGTATGAGCAGTTCTTC. This encodes CASSLDPGGPYEQFF.